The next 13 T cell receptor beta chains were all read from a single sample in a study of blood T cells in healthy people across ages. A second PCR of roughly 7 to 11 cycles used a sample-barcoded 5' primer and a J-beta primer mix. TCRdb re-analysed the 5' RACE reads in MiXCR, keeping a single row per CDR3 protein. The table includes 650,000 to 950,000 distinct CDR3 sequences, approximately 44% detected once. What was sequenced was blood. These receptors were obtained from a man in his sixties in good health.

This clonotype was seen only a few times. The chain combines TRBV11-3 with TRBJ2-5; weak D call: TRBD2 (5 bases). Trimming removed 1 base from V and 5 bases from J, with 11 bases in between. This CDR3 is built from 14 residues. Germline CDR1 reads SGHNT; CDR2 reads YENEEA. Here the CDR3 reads CASSLGGPGETQYF. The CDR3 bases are TGTGCCAGCAGCTTAGGCGGCCCGGGGGAGACCCAGTACTTC.

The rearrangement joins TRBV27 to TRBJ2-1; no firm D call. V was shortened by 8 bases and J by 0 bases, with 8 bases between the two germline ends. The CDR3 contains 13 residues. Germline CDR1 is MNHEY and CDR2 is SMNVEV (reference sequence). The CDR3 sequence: CASAGSSYNEQFF. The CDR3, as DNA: TGTGCCAGCGCAGGTAGCTCCTACAATGAGCAGTTCTTC.

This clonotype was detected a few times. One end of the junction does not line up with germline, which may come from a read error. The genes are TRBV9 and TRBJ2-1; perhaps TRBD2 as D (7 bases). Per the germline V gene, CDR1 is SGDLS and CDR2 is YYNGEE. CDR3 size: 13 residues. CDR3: CSSSPRGAARQFF. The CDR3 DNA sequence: TGTTCCAGCAGCCCCCGGGGGGCTGCACGGCAGTTCTTC. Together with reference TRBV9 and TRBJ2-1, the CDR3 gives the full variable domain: DSGVTQTPKHLITATGQRVTLRCSPRSGDLSVYWYQQSLDQGLQFLIQYYNGEERAKGNILERFSAQQFPDLHSELNLSSLELGDSALYFCSSSPRGAARQFFGPGTRLTVL.

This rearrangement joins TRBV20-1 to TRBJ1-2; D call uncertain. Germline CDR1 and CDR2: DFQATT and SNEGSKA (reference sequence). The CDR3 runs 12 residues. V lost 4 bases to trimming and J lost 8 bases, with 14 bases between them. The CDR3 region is CSATDGPGGYTF. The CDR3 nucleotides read TGCAGTGCTACGGACGGCCCCGGGGGCTACACCTTC.

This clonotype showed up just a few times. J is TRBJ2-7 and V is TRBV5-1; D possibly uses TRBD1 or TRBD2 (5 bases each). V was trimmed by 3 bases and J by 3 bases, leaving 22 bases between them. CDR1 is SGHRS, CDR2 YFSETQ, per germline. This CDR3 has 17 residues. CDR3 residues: CASSYGTGRSVGYEQYF. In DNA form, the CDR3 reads TGCGCCAGCAGCTATGGGACGGGGCGGTCTGTTGGCTACGAGCAGTACTTC.

The CDR3 region has the DNA TGTGCCAGCAGCTTCTCGGACGGCGGCGAGCAGTACTTC. It codes for CASSFSDGGEQYF. This chain joins TRBV11-2 and TRBJ2-7; D uncertain. V was pared by 3 bases and J by 6 bases, with 12 bases between. This CDR3 region has 13 residues. Germline V gene data show CDR1 as SGHAT and CDR2 as FQNNGV.

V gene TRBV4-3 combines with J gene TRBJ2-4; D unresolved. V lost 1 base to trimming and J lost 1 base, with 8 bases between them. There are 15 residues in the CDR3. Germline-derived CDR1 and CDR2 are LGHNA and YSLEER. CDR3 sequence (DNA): TGCGCCAGCAGCCAAGGGGCTGTGGCCAAAAACATTCAGTACTTC. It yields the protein CASSQGAVAKNIQYF.

CDR3 DNA sequence: TGTGCCAGCAGCTCAACTACAGGGGGCAGCAATCAGCCCCAGCATTTT. This translates into CASSSTTGGSNQPQHF. The chain uses TRBV7-2 and TRBJ1-5, with 9 nucleotides matching TRBD1. From germline, CDR1 is SGHTA and CDR2 FQGNSA. The CDR3 is 16 amino acids. V was clipped by 4 bases and J by 1 base; unmatched bases: 5.

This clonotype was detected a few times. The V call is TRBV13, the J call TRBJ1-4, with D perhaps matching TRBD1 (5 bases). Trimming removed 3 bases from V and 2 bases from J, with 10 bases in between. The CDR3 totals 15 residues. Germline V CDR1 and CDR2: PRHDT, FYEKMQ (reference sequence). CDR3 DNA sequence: TGTGCCAGCAGCTTCCACCCAGGGACTAATGAAAAACTGTTTTTT. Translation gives CASSFHPGTNEKLFF.

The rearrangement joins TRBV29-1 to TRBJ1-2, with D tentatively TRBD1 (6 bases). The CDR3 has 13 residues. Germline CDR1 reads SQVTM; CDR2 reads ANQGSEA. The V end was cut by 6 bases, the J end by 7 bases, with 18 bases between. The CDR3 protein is CSVRTAFPLGYTF. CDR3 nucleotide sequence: TGCAGCGTAAGGACAGCTTTCCCCCTTGGCTACACCTTC. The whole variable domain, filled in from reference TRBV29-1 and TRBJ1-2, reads SAVISQKPSRDICQRGTSLTIQCQVDSQVTMMFWYRQQPGQSLTLIATANQGSEATYESGFVIDKFPISRPNLTFSTLTVSNMSPEDSSIYLCSVRTAFPLGYTFGSGTRLTVV.

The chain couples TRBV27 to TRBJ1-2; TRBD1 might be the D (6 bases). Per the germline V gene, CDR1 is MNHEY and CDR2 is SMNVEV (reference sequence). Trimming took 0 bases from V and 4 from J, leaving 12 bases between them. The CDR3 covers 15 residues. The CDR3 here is CASSLSPGHLYGYTF. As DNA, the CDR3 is TGTGCCAGCAGTTTATCCCCGGGACACCTCTATGGCTACACCTTC.

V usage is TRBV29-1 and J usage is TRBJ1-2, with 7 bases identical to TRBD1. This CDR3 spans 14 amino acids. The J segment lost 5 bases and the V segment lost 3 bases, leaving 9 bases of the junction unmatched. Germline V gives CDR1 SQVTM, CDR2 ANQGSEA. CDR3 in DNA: TGCAGCGTTGAGGACGGGACAGCGAAGTATGGCTACACCTTC. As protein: CSVEDGTAKYGYTF.

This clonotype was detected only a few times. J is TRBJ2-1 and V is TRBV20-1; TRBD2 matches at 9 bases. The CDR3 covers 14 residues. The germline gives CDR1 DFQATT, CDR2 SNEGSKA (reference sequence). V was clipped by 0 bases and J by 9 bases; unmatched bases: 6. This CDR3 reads CSAREAGGPGEQFF. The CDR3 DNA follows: TGCAGTGCTAGAGAGGCGGGGGGGCCGGGTGAGCAGTTCTTC.